Each of the 18 T cell receptor beta chains below was sequenced from the same sample in a study of OX40 agonist ivuxolimab in advanced cancers. The repertoire was sequenced with immunoSEQ multiplex PCR; TCRdb's copy has only in-frame clones and lacks some. The sample has 65,000 to 90,000 clones, just under 90% seen once. The material was CD4+ or CD8+ T cells sorted from blood, obtained in a trial of the OX40 agonist ivuxolimab. These receptor sequences come from an adult with an advanced solid tumor such as melanoma, head and neck, liver or kidney cancer.

The V and J genes are TRBV5-6 and TRBJ2-3, with no clear D. V dropped 4 bases and J dropped 8 bases, with 8 bases sitting between them. CDR3 length equals 11 residues. CDR1 is SGHDT, CDR2 YYEEEE, per germline. CDR3: CASSQDLTQYF. In DNA, the CDR3 is TGTGCCAGCAGCCAAGACCTTACGCAGTATTTT.

This chain connects TRBV11-2 to TRBJ1-4, with D uncertain. Between the trimmed V and J ends, which lost 3 bases and 0 bases, there was a span of 5 bases. This CDR3 is built from 14 residues. Germline V gives CDR1 SGHAT, CDR2 FQNNGV. CDR3 sequence: CASSLEPTNEKLFF. The DNA for the CDR3 is TGTGCCAGCAGCTTGGAACCAACTAATGAAAAACTGTTTTTT.

This chain links TRBV5-1 with TRBJ2-7, with TRBD2 matching over 14 bases. The V and J ends lost 0 bases and 1 base, in that order; junction bases with no gene match: 3. Per the germline V gene, CDR1 is SGHRS and CDR2 is YFSETQ. The CDR3 spans 17 residues. CDR3 amino acids: CASSLARTSGRSYEQYF. As DNA, the CDR3 is TGCGCCAGCAGCTTGGCCCGGACTAGCGGGAGGTCCTACGAGCAGTACTTC.

The CDR3 sequence: CASSVVGYEQYF. In nucleotides, the CDR3 is TGTGCCAGCAGCGTAGTGGGGTACGAGCAGTACTTC. The rearrangement links TRBV9 to TRBJ2-7; D is ambiguous. Deletions cut 0 bases from V and 4 bases from J, with 5 bases between. This CDR3 spans 12 amino acids. The germline V gene encodes CDR1 SGDLS and CDR2 YYNGEE. The entire variable domain, with the rest obtained from reference TRBV9 and TRBJ2-7, is as follows: DSGVTQTPKHLITATGQRVTLRCSPRSGDLSVYWYQQSLDQGLQFLIQYYNGEERAKGNILERFSAQQFPDLHSELNLSSLELGDSALYFCASSVVGYEQYFGPGTRLTVT.

V usage is TRBV2 and J usage is TRBJ2-2; TRBD2 aligns across 9 bases. The J segment lost 4 bases and the V segment lost 5 bases, leaving 5 bases of the junction unmatched. Germline lookup yields CDR1 SNHLY and CDR2 FYNNEI. This CDR3 is 15 amino acids long. For the CDR3, the DNA is TGTGCCAGCAGTTCACTAGCGGGTTCCACCGGGGAGCTGTTTTTT. Translation gives CASSSLAGSTGELFF.

This rearrangement joins TRBV15 to TRBJ2-2; D not certain. The germline V gene encodes CDR1 LNHNV and CDR2 YYDKDF (reference sequence). The CDR3 contains 13 residues. The V end lost 1 base, the J end lost 6 bases, and 6 bases lay between the germline ends. Here the CDR3 reads CATSRVASGELFF. The CDR3 coding sequence is TGTGCCACCAGCAGAGTAGCCTCCGGGGAGCTGTTTTTT. The entire variable domain, with the rest obtained from reference TRBV15 and TRBJ2-2, is as follows: DAMVIQNPRYQVTQFGKPVTLSCSQTLNHNVMYWYQQKSSQAPKLLFHYYDKDFNNEADTPDNFQSRRPNTSFCFLDIRSPGLGDTAMYLCATSRVASGELFFGEGSRLTVL.

This chain joins TRBV7-9 and TRBJ2-3; D unresolved. The germline V gene has CDR1 SEHNR and CDR2 FQNEAQ (reference sequence). The CDR3 contains 16 residues. V was pared by 4 bases and J by 0 bases, with 14 bases between. The CDR3 sequence is CASSYDSFASTDTQYF. The CDR3 nucleotides read TGTGCCAGCAGCTATGACTCATTTGCTAGCACAGATACGCAGTATTTT.

This chain joins TRBV7-8 and TRBJ1-1; 9 bases are a match to TRBD1. Germline CDR1 reads SGHVS; CDR2 reads FQNEAQ. The CDR3 is 17 residues long. The trim removed 2 bases at V and 0 bases at J, leaving 7 bases unmatched. The CDR3 loop is CASSLRPGQGLNTEAFF. CDR3 coding DNA: TGTGCCAGCAGCTTACGACCGGGACAGGGTCTGAACACTGAAGCTTTCTTT.

The chain's CDR3 is CASSDRGDNTEAFF. Here the CDR3 DNA reads TGTGCCAGCAGTGACCGGGGAGATAACACTGAAGCTTTCTTT. This chain connects TRBV2 to TRBJ1-1, with unresolved D. Germline values: CDR1 SNHLY, CDR2 FYNNEI. The CDR3 extends over 14 amino acids. V was shortened by 3 bases and J by 2 bases, with 10 bases between the two germline ends. Using reference TRBV2 and TRBJ1-1 for the parts outside the CDR3, the full variable domain is EPEVTQTPSHQVTQMGQEVILRCVPISNHLYFYWYRQILGQKVEFLVSFYNNEISEKSEIFDDQFSVERPDGSNFTLKIRSTKLEDSAMYFCASSDRGDNTEAFFGQGTRLTVV.

V usage is TRBV11-2 and J usage is TRBJ1-2; no clear D. Germline V lookup: CDR1 SGHAT, CDR2 FQNNGV. V gave up 0 bases and J gave up 5 bases, with 10 bases separating them. CDR3 length: 14 amino acids. For the CDR3, the DNA is TGTGCCAGCAGCTTAGATCGGACGGATTATGGCTACACCTTC. Translation gives CASSLDRTDYGYTF.

The chain is built from TRBV27 and TRBJ1-5; no definite D call. Germline V lookup: CDR1 MNHEY, CDR2 SMNVEV (reference sequence). The CDR3 is made up of 11 amino acids. The V end lost 4 bases, the J end lost 5 bases, and 3 bases lay between the germline ends. The CDR3 DNA reads as TGTGCCAGCAGTTCTCATCAGCCCCAGCATTTT. Translation gives CASSSHQPQHF.

This chain connects TRBV5-1 to TRBJ2-4, with D possibly being TRBD2 (7 bases). CDR1 is SGHRS, CDR2 YFSETQ, per germline. With 0 bases removed from V and 4 bases from J, the gap between germline ends came to 17 bases. This CDR3 spans 17 amino acids. CDR3 sequence reads: CASSLAPGGREKNIQYF. DNA of the CDR3: TGCGCCAGCAGCTTGGCCCCCGGGGGGCGGGAAAAAAACATTCAGTACTTC. Variable domain in full (rest from reference TRBV5-1 and TRBJ2-4): KAGVTQTPRYLIKTRGQQVTLSCSPISGHRSVSWYQQTPGQGLQFLFEYFSETQRNKGNFPGRFSGRQFSNSRSEMNVSTLELGDSALYLCASSLAPGGREKNIQYFGAGTRLSVL.

The chain employs TRBV19 and TRBJ2-3; 7 nucleotides match TRBD2. The CDR3 covers 14 residues. Trimming took 7 bases from V and 2 from J; bases not matched to a gene: 6. Germline V gene lookup returns CDR1 LNHDA and CDR2 SQIVND (reference sequence). CDR3 loop: CASTAGLNTDTQYF. The CDR3 nucleotides read TGTGCCAGTACAGCGGGACTAAACACAGATACGCAGTATTTT.

The chain employs TRBV5-4 and TRBJ2-1; D is uncertain. This CDR3 is built from 16 residues. Trimming took off 2 bases at V and 0 bases at J, with 12 bases between the two ends. From germline, CDR1 is SGHNT and CDR2 YYREEE (reference sequence). CDR3 amino acids: CASSLTVLSSYNEQFF. The CDR3 coding sequence is TGTGCCAGCAGCTTAACGGTCCTGAGCTCCTACAATGAGCAGTTCTTC.

V and J are TRBV4-2 and TRBJ2-7, with D possibly matching TRBD2 (6 bases). V was shortened by 0 bases and J by 7 bases, with 16 bases between the two germline ends. The germline V gene encodes CDR1 LGHNA and CDR2 YNFKEQ. This CDR3 has 15 residues. CDR3 sequence reads: CASSQDSLALREQYF. The DNA of the CDR3 is TGTGCCAGCAGCCAAGATAGCCTAGCGCTCCGGGAGCAGTACTTC.

This clone was seen once. The chain couples TRBV4-1 to TRBJ1-2, with TRBD1 matching over 8 bases. V shed 3 bases, J shed 4 bases, and the junction held 7 bases outside the gene matches. Germline CDR1 reads MGHRA; CDR2 reads YSYEKL. The length of the CDR3 is 15 residues. CDR3 residues: CASSQVPGQVYGYTF. The CDR3 DNA sequence: TGCGCCAGCAGCCAGGTACCGGGACAGGTCTATGGCTACACCTTC.

V and J are TRBV5-1 and TRBJ1-5; tentative D call: TRBD1 (5 bases). The CDR3 is 14 residues long. Trimming pared 5 bases from V and 5 bases from J, leaving 14 bases between. Germline CDR1 is SGHRS and CDR2 is YFSETQ. CDR3 in amino acids: CASRSDPGHQPQHF. The CDR3 DNA is TGCGCCAGCAGGTCGGATCCGGGACATCAGCCCCAGCATTTT.

V gene TRBV10-3 combines with J gene TRBJ1-4, with 8 positions matching TRBD1. Germline V gene lookup returns CDR1 ENHRY and CDR2 SYGVKD. Germline trimming cut 5 bases from V and 6 bases from J; bases unmatched to any gene: 5. CDR3 length: 14 residues. CDR3 DNA: TGTGCCATCAGTCAAGACAGGGGCTATGAAAAACTGTTTTTT. Translating it yields CAISQDRGYEKLFF.